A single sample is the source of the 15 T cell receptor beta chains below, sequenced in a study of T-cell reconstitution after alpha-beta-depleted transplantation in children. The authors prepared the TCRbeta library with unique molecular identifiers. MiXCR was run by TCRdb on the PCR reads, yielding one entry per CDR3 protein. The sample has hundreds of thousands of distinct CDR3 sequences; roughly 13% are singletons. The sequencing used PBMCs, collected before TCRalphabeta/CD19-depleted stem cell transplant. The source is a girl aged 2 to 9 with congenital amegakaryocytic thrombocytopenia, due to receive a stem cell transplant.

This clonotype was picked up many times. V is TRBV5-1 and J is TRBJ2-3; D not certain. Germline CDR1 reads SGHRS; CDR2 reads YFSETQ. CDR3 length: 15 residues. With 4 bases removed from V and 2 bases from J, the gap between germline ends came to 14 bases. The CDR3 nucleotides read TGCGCCAGCAGCGAACGACGTACCACCACAGATACGCAGTATTTT. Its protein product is CASSERRTTTDTQYF.

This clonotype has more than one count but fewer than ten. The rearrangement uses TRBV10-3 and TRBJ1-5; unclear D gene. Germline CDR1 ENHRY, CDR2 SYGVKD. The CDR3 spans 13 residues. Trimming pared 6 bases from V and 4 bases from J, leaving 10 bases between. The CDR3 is CAIRSTENQPQHF. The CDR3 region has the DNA TGTGCCATCAGGTCGACGGAAAATCAGCCCCAGCATTTT.

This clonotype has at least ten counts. The CDR3 sequence is CSARTAGNTGELFF. DNA of the CDR3: TGCAGTGCTAGAACAGCGGGGAACACCGGGGAGCTGTTTTTT. V and J are TRBV20-1 and TRBJ2-2; the D gene is possibly TRBD2 (6 bases). The CDR3 has 14 amino acids. The germline V gene has CDR1 DFQATT and CDR2 SNEGSKA (reference sequence). Trimming removed 2 bases from V and 1 base from J, with 8 bases in between.

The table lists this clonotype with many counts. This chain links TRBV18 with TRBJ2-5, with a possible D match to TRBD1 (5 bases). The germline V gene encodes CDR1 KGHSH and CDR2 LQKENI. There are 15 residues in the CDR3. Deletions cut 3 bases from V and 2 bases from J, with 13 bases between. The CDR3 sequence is CASSPNRQKQETQYF. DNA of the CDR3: TGTGCCAGCTCACCGAACCGACAGAAACAAGAGACCCAGTACTTC.

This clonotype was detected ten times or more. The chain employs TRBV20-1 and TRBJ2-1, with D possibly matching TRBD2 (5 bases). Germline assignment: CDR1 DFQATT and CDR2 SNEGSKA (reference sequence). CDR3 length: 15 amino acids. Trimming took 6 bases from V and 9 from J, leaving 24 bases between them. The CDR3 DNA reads TGCAGTGCGGTGGAGGCGTCCCCTGCCTTCGGTGAGCAGTTCTTC. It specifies CSAVEASPAFGEQFF.

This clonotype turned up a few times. The CDR3 loop reads CASSTGPSYGYTF. CDR3 DNA sequence: TGCGCCAGCAGCACGGGCCCAAGCTATGGCTACACCTTC. The chain has TRBV5-1 and TRBJ1-2; no firm D call. This CDR3 is 13 amino acids long. Trimming removed 4 bases at V and 4 bases at J, with 11 bases between. The germline CDR1 and CDR2 sequences are SGHRS and YFSETQ.

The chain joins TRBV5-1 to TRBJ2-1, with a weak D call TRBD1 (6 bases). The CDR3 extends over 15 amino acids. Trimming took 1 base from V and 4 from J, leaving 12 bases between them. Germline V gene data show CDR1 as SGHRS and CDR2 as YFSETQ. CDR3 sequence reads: CASSLHRGQYNEQFF. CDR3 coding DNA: TGCGCCAGCAGCTTGCATAGGGGACAATACAATGAGCAGTTCTTC.

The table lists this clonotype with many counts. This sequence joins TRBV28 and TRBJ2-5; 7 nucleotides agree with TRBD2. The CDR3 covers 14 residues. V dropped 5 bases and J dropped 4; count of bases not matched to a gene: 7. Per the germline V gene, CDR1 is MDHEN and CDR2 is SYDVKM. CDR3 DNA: TGTGCCAGCAGTACTCCAGCGGGAAGAGAGACCCAGTACTTC. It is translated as CASSTPAGRETQYF.

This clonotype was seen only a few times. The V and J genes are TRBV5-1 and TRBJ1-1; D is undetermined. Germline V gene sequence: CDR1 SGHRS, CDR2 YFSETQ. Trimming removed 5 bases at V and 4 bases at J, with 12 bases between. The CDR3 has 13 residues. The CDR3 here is CASRDSQTTEAFF. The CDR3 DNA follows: TGCGCCAGCAGGGATTCACAAACCACTGAAGCTTTCTTT.

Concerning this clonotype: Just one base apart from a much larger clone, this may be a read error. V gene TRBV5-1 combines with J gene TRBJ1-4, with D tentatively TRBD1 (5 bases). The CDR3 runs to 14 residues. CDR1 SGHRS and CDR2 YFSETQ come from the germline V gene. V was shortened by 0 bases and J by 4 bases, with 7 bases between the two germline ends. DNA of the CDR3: TGCGCCAGCAGCTTGGGACAGAGTAATGAAAAACTGTTTTTT. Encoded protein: CASSLGQSNEKLFF.

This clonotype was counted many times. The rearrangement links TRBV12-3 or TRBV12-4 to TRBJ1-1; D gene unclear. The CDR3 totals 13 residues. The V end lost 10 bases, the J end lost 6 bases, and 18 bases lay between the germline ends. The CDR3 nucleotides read TGTGCCACCCTGATTACGGGTGGCGCTGAAGCTTTCTTT. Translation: CATLITGGAEAFF.

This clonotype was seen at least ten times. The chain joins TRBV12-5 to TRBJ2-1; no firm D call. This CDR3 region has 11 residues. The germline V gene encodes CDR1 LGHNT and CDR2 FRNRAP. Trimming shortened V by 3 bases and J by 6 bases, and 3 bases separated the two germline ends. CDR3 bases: TGTGCTAGTGGTTTCGGCAATGAGCAGTTCTTC. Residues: CASGFGNEQFF.

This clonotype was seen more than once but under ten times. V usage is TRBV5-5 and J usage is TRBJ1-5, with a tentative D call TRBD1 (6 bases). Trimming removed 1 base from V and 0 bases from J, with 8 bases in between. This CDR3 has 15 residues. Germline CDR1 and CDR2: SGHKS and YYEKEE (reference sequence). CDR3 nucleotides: TGTGCCAGCAGCTTGCAGGGGCCTAGCAATCAGCCCCAGCATTTT. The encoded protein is CASSLQGPSNQPQHF.

The CDR3, as DNA: TGTGCCATCAGCAGGACAGGGGACGGCAATCAGCCCCAGCATTTT. Residues: CAISRTGDGNQPQHF. The chain uses TRBV10-3 and TRBJ1-5, with 9 bases lining up with TRBD1. Germline-derived CDR1 and CDR2 are ENHRY and SYGVKD. The CDR3 spans 15 residues. V lost 6 bases and J lost 2; bases outside the gene matches: 5.

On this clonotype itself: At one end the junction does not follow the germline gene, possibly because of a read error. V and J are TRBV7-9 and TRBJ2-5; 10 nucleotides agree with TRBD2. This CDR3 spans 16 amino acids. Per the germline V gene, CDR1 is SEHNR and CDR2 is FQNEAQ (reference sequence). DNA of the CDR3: TGTGCCAGCAGCAAATATAGCGGGAGGCGAACAGAGACCCAGTCCTTC. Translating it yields CASSKYSGRRTETQSF.